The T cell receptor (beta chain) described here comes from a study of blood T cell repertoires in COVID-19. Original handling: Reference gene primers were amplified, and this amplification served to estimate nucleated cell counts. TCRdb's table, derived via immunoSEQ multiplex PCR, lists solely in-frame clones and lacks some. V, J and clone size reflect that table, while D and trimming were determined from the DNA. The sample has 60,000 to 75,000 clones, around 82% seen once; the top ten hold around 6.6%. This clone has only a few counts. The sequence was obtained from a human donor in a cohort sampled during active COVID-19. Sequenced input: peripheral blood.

The CDR3 DNA is TGTGCCACCAGCAGAGATCAGAGACAGGGGGCGACCGGGGAGCTGTTTTTT. Translated: CATSRDQRQGATGELFF. V and J are TRBV15 and TRBJ2-2, with TRBD1 matching over 10 bases. Per germline, CDR1 LNHNV and CDR2 YYDKDF (reference sequence). Trimming cost V 0 bases and J 5 bases; bases outside gene matches: 6. The CDR3 runs to 17 residues.